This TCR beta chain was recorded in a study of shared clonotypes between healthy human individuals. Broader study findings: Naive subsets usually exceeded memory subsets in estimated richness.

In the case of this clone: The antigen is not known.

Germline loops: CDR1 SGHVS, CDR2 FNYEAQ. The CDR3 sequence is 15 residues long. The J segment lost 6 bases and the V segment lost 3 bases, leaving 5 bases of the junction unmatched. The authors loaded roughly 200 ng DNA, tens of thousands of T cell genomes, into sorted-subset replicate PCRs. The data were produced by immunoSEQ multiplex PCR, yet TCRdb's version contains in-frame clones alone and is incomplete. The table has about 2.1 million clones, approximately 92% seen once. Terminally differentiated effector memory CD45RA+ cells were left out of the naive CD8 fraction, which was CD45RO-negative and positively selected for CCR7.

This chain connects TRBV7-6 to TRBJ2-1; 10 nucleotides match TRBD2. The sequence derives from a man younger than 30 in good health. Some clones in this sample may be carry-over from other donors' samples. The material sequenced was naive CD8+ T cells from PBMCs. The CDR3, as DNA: TGTGCCAGCAGCTTCCCTAGCGGGAGTGGCAATGAGCAGTTCTTC. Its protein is CASSFPSGSGNEQFF.